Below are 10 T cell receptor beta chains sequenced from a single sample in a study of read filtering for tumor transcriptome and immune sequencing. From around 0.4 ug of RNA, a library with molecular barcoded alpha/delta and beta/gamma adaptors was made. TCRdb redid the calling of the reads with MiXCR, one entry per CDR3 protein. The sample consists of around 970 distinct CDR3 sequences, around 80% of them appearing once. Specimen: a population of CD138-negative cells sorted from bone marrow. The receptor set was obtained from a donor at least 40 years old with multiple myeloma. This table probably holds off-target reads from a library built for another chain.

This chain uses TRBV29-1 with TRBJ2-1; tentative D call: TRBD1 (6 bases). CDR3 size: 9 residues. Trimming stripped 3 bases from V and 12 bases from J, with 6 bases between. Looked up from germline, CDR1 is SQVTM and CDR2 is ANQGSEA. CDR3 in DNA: TGCAGCGTTGACAGGGGGCAGTTCTTC. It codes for CSVDRGQFF.

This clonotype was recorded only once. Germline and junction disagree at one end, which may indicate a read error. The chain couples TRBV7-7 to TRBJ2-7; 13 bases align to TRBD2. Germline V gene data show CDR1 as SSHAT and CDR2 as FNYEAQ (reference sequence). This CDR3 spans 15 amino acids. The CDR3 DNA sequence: TGTGCTAGCAGCCAAGGACTAGCGGGAGCCTACGAGCAGTACTTC. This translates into CASSQGLAGAYEQYF.

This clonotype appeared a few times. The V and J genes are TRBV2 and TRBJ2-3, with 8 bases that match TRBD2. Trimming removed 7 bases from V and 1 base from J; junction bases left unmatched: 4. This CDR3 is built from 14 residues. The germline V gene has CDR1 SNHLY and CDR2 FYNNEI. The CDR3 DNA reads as TGTGCCAGCAAATCGCGGGAGGGCACAGATACGCAGTATTTT. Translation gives CASKSREGTDTQYF. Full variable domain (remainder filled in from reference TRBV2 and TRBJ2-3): EPEVTQTPSHQVTQMGQEVILRCVPISNHLYFYWYRQILGQKVEFLVSFYNNEISEKSEIFDDQFSVERPDGSNFTLKIRSTKLEDSAMYFCASKSREGTDTQYFGPGTRLTVL.

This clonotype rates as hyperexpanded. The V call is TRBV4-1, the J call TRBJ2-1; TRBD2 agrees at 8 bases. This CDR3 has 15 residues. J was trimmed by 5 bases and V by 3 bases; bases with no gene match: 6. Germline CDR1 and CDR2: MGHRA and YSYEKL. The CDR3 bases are TGCGCCAGCAGCCAGCCGGGACTAGGCCACAATGAGCAGTTCTTC. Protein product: CASSQPGLGHNEQFF.

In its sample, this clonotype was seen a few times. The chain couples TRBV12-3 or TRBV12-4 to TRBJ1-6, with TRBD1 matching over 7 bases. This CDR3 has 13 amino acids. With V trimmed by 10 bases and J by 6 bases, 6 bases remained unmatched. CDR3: CATGQDSNSPLHF. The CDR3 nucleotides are TGTGCCACCGGACAGGATTCTAATTCACCCCTCCACTTT.

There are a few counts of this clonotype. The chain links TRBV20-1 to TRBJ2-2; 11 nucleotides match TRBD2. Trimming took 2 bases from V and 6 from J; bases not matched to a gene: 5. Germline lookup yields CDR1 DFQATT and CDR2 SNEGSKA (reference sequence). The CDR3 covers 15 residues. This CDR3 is CSARPTSGTSGELFF. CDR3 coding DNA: TGCAGTGCTAGACCGACTAGCGGGACATCCGGGGAGCTGTTTTTT.

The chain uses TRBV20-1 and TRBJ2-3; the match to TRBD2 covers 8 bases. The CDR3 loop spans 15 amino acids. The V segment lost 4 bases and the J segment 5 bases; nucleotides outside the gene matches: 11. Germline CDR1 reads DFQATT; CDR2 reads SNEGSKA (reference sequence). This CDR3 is CSAKGAAGAGDTQYF. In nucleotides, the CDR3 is TGCAGTGCTAAGGGCGCAGCGGGAGCTGGAGATACGCAGTATTTT.

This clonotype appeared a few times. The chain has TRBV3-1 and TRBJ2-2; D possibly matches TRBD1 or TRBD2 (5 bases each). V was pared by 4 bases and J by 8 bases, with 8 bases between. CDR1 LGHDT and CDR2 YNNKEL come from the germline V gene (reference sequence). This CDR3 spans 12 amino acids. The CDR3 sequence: CASSPGLGELFF. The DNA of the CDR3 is TGTGCCAGCAGCCCGGGGCTGGGGGAGCTGTTTTTT.

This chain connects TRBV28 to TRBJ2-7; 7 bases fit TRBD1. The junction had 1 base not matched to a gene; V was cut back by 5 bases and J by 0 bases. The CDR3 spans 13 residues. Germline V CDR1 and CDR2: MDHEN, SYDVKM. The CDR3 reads CASSGDSSYEQYF. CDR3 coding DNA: TGTGCCAGCAGTGGGGACAGCTCCTACGAGCAGTACTTC.

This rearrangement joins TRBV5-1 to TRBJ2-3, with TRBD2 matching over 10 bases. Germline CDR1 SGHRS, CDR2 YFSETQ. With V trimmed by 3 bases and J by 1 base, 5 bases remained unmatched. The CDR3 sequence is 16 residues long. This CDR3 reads CASSYSGRPRTDTQYF. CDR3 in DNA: TGCGCCAGCAGCTATAGCGGGAGGCCACGCACAGATACGCAGTATTTT.